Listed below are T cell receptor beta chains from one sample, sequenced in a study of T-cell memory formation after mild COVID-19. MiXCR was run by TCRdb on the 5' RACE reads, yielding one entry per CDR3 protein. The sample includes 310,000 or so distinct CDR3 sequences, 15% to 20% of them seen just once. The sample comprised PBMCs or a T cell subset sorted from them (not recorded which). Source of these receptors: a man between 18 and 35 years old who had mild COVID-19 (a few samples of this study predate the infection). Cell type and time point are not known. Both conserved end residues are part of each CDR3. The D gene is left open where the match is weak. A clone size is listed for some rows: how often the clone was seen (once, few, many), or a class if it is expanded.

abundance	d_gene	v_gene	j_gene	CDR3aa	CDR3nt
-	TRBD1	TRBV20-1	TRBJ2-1	CSAYRDREDNEQFF	TGCAGTGCTTACCGGGACAGGGAAGACAATGAGCAGTTCTTC
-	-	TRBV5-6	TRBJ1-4	CASSSSQDNEKLFF	TGTGCCAGCAGCTCCAGTCAAGATAATGAAAAACTGTTTTTT
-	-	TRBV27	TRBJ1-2	CASSPEQGRYGYTF	TGTGCCAGCAGTCCGGAGCAGGGGAGGTATGGCTACACCTTC
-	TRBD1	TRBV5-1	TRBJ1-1	CASTLDRPNTEAFF	TGCGCCAGCACCCTGGACAGGCCGAACACTGAAGCTTTCTTT
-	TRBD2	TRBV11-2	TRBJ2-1	CASRPSGGTLNEQFF	TGTGCCAGCAGGCCTAGCGGGGGGACGTTAAATGAGCAGTTCTTC
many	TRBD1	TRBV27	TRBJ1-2	CASSFLQGAGPWGYTF	TGTGCCAGCAGTTTTCTTCAGGGGGCCGGCCCTTGGGGCTACACCTTC
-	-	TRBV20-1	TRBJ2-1	CSAREGPAVGHNEQFF	TGCAGTGCTAGAGAAGGGCCAGCCGTCGGCCACAATGAGCAGTTCTTC
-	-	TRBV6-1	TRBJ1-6	CAITLGDINNSPLHF	TGTGCCATTACTCTAGGGGACATCAATAATTCACCCCTCCACTTT
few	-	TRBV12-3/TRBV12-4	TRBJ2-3	CASKMEPDTQYF	TGTGCCAGCAAGATGGAACCAGATACGCAGTATTTT
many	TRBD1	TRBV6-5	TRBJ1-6	CASSFRGYNSPLHF	TGTGCCAGCAGCTTCAGGGGGTATAATTCACCCCTCCACTTT
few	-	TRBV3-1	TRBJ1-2	CASSQDLKGIGGYTF	TGTGCCAGCAGCCAAGATCTCAAAGGAATCGGGGGCTACACCTTC
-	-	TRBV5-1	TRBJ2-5	CASSFSGRVIETQYF	TGCGCCAGCAGCTTTTCGGGTAGAGTAATAGAGACCCAGTACTTC
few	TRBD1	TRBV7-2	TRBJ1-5	CASSSDRGRWAQHF	TGTGCCAGCAGCTCCGACAGGGGCCGATGGGCCCAGCATTTT
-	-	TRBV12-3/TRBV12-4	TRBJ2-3	CASSLAGGAGPTDTQYF	TGTGCCAGCAGTTTGGCTGGGGGAGCGGGCCCCACAGATACGCAGTATTTT
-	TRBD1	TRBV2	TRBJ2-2	CASGGQSNTGELFF	TGTGCCAGCGGGGGACAGTCGAACACCGGGGAGCTGTTTTTT
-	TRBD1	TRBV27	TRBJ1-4	CASSPGTGGFGKLFF	TGTGCCAGCAGTCCCGGGACAGGGGGCTTTGGAAAACTGTTTTTT
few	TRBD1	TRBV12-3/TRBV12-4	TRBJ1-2	CASSFLGQNYGYTF	TGTGCCAGCAGTTTTTTGGGACAGAACTATGGCTACACCTTC
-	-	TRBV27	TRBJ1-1	CASSSTDRSGAFF	TGTGCCAGCAGTTCCACTGACAGGTCAGGGGCTTTCTTT
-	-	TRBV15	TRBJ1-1	CATSRDQGRGTEAFF	TGTGCCACCAGCAGAGATCAAGGCAGGGGCACTGAAGCTTTCTTT
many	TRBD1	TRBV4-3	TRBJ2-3	CASSQEYLGTGSPDTQYF	TGCGCCAGCAGCCAAGAGTATCTAGGGACAGGTAGCCCAGATACGCAGTATTTT
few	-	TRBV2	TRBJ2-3	CASSAQRGTDTQYF	TGTGCCAGCAGTGCCCAGCGGGGCACAGATACGCAGTATTTT
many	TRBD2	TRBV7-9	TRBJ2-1	CASSLAGGGANEQFF	TGTGCCAGCAGCTTAGCTGGCGGGGGGGCCAATGAGCAGTTCTTC
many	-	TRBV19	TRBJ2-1	CASSTEGREQFF	TGTGCCAGTAGTACAGAGGGCCGTGAGCAGTTCTTC
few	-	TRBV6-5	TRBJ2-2	CASRSEGNTGELFF	TGTGCCAGCAGATCCGAGGGCAACACCGGGGAGCTGTTTTTT
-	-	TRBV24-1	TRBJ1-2	CATSDSSWYTF	TGTGCCACCAGTGATTCCTCGTGGTACACCTTC